This TCR beta chain was observed in a study of blood T cell repertoires in COVID-19 (dated by TCRdb to 2020 to 2022). Context from the whole study: Samples from collaborators originated in the United States, Italy and Spain and spanned both the acute and convalescent phases of COVID-19. A freely available public database, intended as a resource for researchers studying the immune response to SARS-CoV-2, is where the repertoires were released. The sample metadata nearly always contained a de-identified subject ID, COVID-19 status, age in years and sex. Where HLA class I and class II types were available, the types were taken from metadata supplied by the sample provider, not from assay-based typing. The material from the prospective study consisted of cDNA or gDNA derived from T cells, B-cell-depleted T cells, or PBMCs. Subjects who had been exposed to COVID-19, were actively infected with it, or had recovered from it provided the deeply sampled blood TCRbeta repertoires that made up the dataset. Samples were obtained from the ongoing ImmuneRACE study (first 160 participants) and from 1,254 subjects provided by 6 global collaborators.

Participants in the prospective study were aged about 18 to 95 years, lived in about two dozen United States geographic areas, and enrolled through a virtual design. In the prospective study, participants were assigned to cohorts based on the clinical history participants reported in a screening survey and a study questionnaire. Recovered participants in ImmuneRACE Cohort 3 were defined as having two consecutive negative NP/OP PCR tests, clearance from a healthcare professional, or resolution of symptoms. In the prospective study, whole blood, serum and a nasopharyngeal or oropharyngeal swab were collected from each participant by mobile phlebotomists. Additional blood draws and questionnaires over a 2-month period could optionally be provided by prospective study participants. Before DNA extraction, blood samples from the prospective study were shipped at room temperature or frozen. The cysteine opens and the phenylalanine closes a CDR3 of 12 amino acids. Only CDR3 DNA remains: 36 bases, in frame from the first base. The junction shows trimming of 3 bases on V and 5 bases on J, plus 8 bases between the germline ends. CDR1 and CDR2, per the germline V gene, are MNHEY and SVGEGT.

Results the study describes overall, beyond this receptor: The quantity of clinical and demographic metadata differed by source and by participant and was supplied without curation.

TCRbeta CDR3 regions were amplified from genomic DNA by means of the immunoSEQ Assay, a bias-controlled multiplex PCR. Per the source publication's procedure: Nucleated cell counts per sample were estimated from amplification of reference gene primers within the assay. Sequence reads were collapsed and filtered to measure the absolute abundance of every unique TCRbeta CDR3 rearrangement. For each sample, productive Simpson clonality was calculated as the square root of Simpson's diversity index over productive rearrangements. TCRdb limited this immuneACCESS table to in-frame rearrangements with V and J called. A share of clones is missing; checked studies link under half to unresolved V genes, and the rest is unexplained. V, J and clone size derive from that table, while D and trimming were established from the DNA sequence. The table for this sample lists under 300,000 clones; around 86% of them were counted only once. Approximately 1.7% of the sample rests with the top ten.

Worth noting for this clone: The antigen it binds to is not known. No per-base quality is available; no much larger clone lies one base away.

The rearranged segments are TRBV6-2 or TRBV6-3 and TRBJ2-7; TRBD1 is possibly the D segment (6 matching bases). The sequencing input was PBMCs or T cells enriched from blood (not recorded which). This receptor was identified in a woman in her forties or fifties who had recovered from COVID-19. The CDR3 protein is CASSYYRDEQYF. The bases are TGTGCCAGCAGTTATTACAGGGACGAGCAGTACTTC.